This T cell receptor (beta chain) was captured by sequencing in a study of regulatory T cells in long-lasting Graves disease. Study results and caveats: Persistent disease preferred TRBV28, TRBJ1-2 and TRBJ2-5.

Details on this clonotype: The antigen remains undetermined.

Germline CDR1 reads MDHEN; CDR2 reads SYDVKM. The CDR3 sequence is 15 residues long. Trimming pared 4 bases from V and 4 bases from J, leaving 14 bases between. Time point: persistent/refractory GD, antithyroid drugs over 5 years with positive TRAb. PBMC-extracted RNA yielded the TCR library. Each patient gave 8.5 to 10 milliliters of EDTA-anticoagulated peripheral blood. To make TCR beta libraries, researchers used iRepertoire HTBI primers and Arm-PCR of CDR3 regions. MiXCR, applied by TCRdb to the multiplex PCR reads, yields one record per CDR3 protein. Among over 300,000 distinct CDR3 sequences, roughly a fifth were seen once, and the ten largest hold 29%.

The sample here was peripheral blood mononuclear cells (PBMCs), taken when the disease was refractory, from a patient treated with antithyroid drugs. The chain links TRBV28 to TRBJ1-5; weak D call: TRBD1 (6 bases). This clonotype originated in a female donor with Graves disease. The CDR3 nucleotides read TGTGCCAGCAGTTCACAGGGCCTTAGGAATCAGCCCCAGCATTTT. Encoded protein: CASSSQGLRNQPQHF.